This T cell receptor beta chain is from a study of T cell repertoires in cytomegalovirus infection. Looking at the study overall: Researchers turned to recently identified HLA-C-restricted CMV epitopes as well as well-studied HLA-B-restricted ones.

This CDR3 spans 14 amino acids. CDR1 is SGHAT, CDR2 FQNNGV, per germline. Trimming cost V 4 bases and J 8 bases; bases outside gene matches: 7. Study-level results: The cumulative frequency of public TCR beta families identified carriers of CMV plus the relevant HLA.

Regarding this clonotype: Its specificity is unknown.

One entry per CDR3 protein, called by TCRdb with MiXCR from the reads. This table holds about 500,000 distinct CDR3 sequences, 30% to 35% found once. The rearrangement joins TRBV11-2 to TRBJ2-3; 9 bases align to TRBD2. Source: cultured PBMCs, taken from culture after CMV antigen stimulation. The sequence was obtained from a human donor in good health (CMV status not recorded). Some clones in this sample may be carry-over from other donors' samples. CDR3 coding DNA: TGTGCCAGCAGCTCTATGCTAGCGGGGCGTACGCAGTATTTT. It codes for CASSSMLAGRTQYF. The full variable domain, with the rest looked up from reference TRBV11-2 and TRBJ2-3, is EAGVAQSPRYKIIEKRQSVAFWCNPISGHATLYWYQQILGQGPKLLIQFQNNGVVDDSQLPKDRFSAERLKGVDSTLKIQPAKLEDSAVYLCASSSMLAGRTQYFGPGTRLTVL.